This T cell receptor beta chain was profiled in a study of blood T cells in healthy people across ages. A sample-barcoded 5' primer and a J-beta primer mix were used in a second PCR of about 6 to 11 cycles. Each of the cDNA molecules was tagged by a template-switch adaptor with 12 random nucleotides. TCRdb fed the 5' RACE reads into MiXCR, producing one record per CDR3 protein. The profile shows about 1,500,000 distinct CDR3 sequences, 28% of them singletons. Extracted total RNA amounted to at least 6 micrograms for each sample. This clonotype has ten or more counts. Its antigen remains unknown. Overall study results and limits: Estimates of total diversity, which came from one million sequenced T cells, were considered to be underestimates. The lack of PBMC sorting stopped any conclusive naive versus antigen-experienced comparison.

Germline CDR1 SQVTM, CDR2 ANQGSEA. The CDR3 is 14 residues long. Trimming took off 7 bases at V and 0 bases at J, with 12 bases between the two ends. This sequence originates from a woman in her thirties in good health. Sequenced sample: blood. The chain is built from TRBV29-1 and TRBJ1-4; no firm D call. CDR3 sequence: CSAKDGTTNEKLFF. DNA of the CDR3: TGCAGCGCCAAGGACGGGACAACTAATGAAAAACTGTTTTTT.